This T cell receptor (beta chain) was sequenced during a study of blood T cell repertoires in COVID-19. About the study: Donors in the United States, Italy and Spain gave samples during acute or convalescent COVID-19. T cells, B-cell-depleted T cells, or PBMCs provided the cDNA or gDNA that served as material.

With V trimmed by 5 bases and J by 5 bases, 8 bases remained unmatched. Germline V CDR1 and CDR2: SEHNR, FQNEAQ (reference sequence). CDR3 size: 16 residues. Methods used by the authors: The assay estimated nucleated cells by amplifying reference gene primers. Sequenced by immunoSEQ multiplex PCR; TCRdb stores in-frame clones only, minus some. V, J and clone size derive from that table, while D and trimming were established from the DNA sequence. This sample has around 190,000 clones, with less than 90% found just once. The rearrangement links TRBV7-9 to TRBJ2-5; 13 positions match TRBD2. Source material: peripheral blood. The receptor was derived from a man aged 25-40 years with acute or convalescent COVID-19. CDR3 in DNA: TGTGCCAGCAGCCTTCGACTAGCGGGGGGCTTGGAGACCCAGTACTTC. Protein sequence: CASSLRLAGGLETQYF.